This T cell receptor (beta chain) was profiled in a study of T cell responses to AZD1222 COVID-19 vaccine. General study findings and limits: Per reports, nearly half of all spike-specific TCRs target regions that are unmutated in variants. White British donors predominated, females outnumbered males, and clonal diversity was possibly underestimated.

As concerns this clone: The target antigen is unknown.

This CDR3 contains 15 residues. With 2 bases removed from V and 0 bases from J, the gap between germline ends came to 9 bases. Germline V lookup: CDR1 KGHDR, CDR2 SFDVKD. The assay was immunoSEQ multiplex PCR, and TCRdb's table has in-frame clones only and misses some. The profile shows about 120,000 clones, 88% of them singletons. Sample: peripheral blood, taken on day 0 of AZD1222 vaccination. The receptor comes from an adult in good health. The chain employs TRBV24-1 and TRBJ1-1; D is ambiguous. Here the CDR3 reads CATSDSRALNTEAFF. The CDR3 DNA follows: TGTGCCACCAGTGATTCACGGGCCTTGAACACTGAAGCTTTCTTT.